Detailed here is one T cell receptor (beta chain). This specimen comes from a study of T cell changes during pregnancy in multiple sclerosis. V was pared by 5 bases and J by 3 bases, with 7 bases of the junction left unmatched. CDR1 MGHRA and CDR2 YSYEKL come from the germline V gene. The CDR3 is made up of 15 amino acids. Sequencing was performed with immunoSEQ multiplex PCR; in TCRdb, only in-frame clones are kept and a portion is missing. The repertoire has some 42,000 clones, 87% of them found once; the top ten carry more than 0.7%. The specimen comprised CD4+ T cells from peripheral blood mononuclear cells, sampled after pregnancy. The chain employs TRBV4-1 and TRBJ1-1; the match to TRBD1 covers 9 bases. The sequence was obtained from a female donor with multiple sclerosis, enrolled in a pregnancy study. Here the CDR3 DNA reads TGCGCCAGCAGCGTACAGGGGGCGCCGGACACTGAAGCTTTCTTT. Protein product: CASSVQGAPDTEAFF.